These T cell receptor beta chains were read from a single sample in a study of blood T cell repertoires in COVID-19. Sequencing used immunoSEQ multiplex PCR; TCRdb keeps in-frame clones, though not all of them. The sample gives 100,000 to 150,000 clones, over 80% of which show up once; about 10% is in the top ten. Sequences were obtained from peripheral blood. Receptors were obtained from a man in his fifties or sixties with acute or convalescent COVID-19. CDR3s include the opening cysteine and the closing phenylalanine or tryptophan. The D gene is left open where the match is weak. Size is omitted from some rows. Given values are once, few, many or a class for expanded clones.

d_call,j_call,clone_size,v_call,cdr3_nt,cdr3_aa
NA,TRBJ1-3,NA,TRBV5-1,TGCGCCAGCAGCCCCGACACCTCTGGAAACACCATATATTTT,CASSPDTSGNTIYF
TRBD2,TRBJ2-1,few,TRBV15,TGTGCCACCAGCAGTCTACTAGCGGCCGTATACAATGAGCAGTTCTTC,CATSSLLAAVYNEQFF
TRBD2,TRBJ2-3,NA,TRBV7-9,TGTGCCAGCAGCAAGCAGCGGGGGAGCACAGATACGCAGTATTTT,CASSKQRGSTDTQYF
NA,TRBJ2-1,once,TRBV28,TGTGCCAGCAGCCTACAGAGGAGGGGGGGCAATGAGCAGTTCTTC,CASSLQRRGGNEQFF
NA,TRBJ2-7,once,TRBV5-1,TGCGCCAGCAGCTCTCTCCGGGGTGAGGAGCAGTACTTC,CASSSLRGEEQYF
NA,TRBJ1-5,NA,TRBV2,TGTGCCAGCAGTCCTGAGAGGATGGGCAATCAGCCCCAGCATTTT,CASSPERMGNQPQHF
TRBD1,TRBJ1-1,NA,TRBV27,TGTGCCAGCAGTTTAGGAACGTTGCGACAGGGGGGATACCAGAAAGCTTTCTTT,CASSLGTLRQGGYQKAFF
NA,TRBJ2-5,NA,TRBV3-1/TRBV3-2,TGTGCCAGCAGCCCCCTCGGAGACCAAGAGACCCAGTACTTC,CASSPLGDQETQYF
TRBD1,TRBJ1-1,once,TRBV7-3,TGTGCCAGCAGCTTAGGGGGACAGTTGAACACTGAAGCTTTCTTT,CASSLGGQLNTEAFF
NA,TRBJ1-2,NA,TRBV27,TGTGCCAGCAGCCCTACCCAACCCTGGGACAATAACTATGGCTACACCTTC,CASSPTQPWDNNYGYTF
TRBD2,TRBJ2-7,NA,TRBV24-1,TGTGCCACCAGTGATTTCCCCCCGGGACTACCCCTACTCGAGCAGTACTTC,CATSDFPPGLPLLEQYF
TRBD1,TRBJ1-4,NA,TRBV18,TGTGCCAGCTCACATCGACAGGGGGCAACTAATGAAAAACTGTTTTTT,CASSHRQGATNEKLFF
TRBD1,TRBJ1-3,few,TRBV7-6,TGTGCCAGCAGCTCCGGGACAGGGTTAAGTCGAAACACCATATATTTT,CASSSGTGLSRNTIYF
TRBD1,TRBJ1-2,NA,TRBV6-6,TGTGCCGGCAGTTACTCCCCAGGGGGCAGCTATGGCTACACCTTC,CAGSYSPGGSYGYTF
TRBD2,TRBJ2-5,NA,TRBV5-1,TGCGCCAGCAGCTTGGGCCTACTAGCGGGGGAGACCCAGTACTTC,CASSLGLLAGETQYF
TRBD1,TRBJ2-7,NA,TRBV4-1,TGCGCCAGCAGCCGACTGGGACAGGGGGCTTACGAGCAGTACTTC,CASSRLGQGAYEQYF
TRBD1,TRBJ1-1,NA,TRBV5-4,TGTGCCAGCAGCACTCGACAGGGGGTGGGGGTAGGCACTGAAGCTTTCTTT,CASSTRQGVGVGTEAFF
TRBD2,TRBJ2-7,NA,TRBV27,TGTGCCAGCAGAGGGTGGACTAGCGGGAGGGGACCCTACGAGCAGTACTTC,CASRGWTSGRGPYEQYF
NA,TRBJ1-2,NA,TRBV12-3/TRBV12-4,TGTGCCAGCAGTTTAAGGGGCCAGCCTGGCTACACCTTC,CASSLRGQPGYTF
TRBD1,TRBJ1-4,NA,TRBV5-1,TGCGCCAGCAGCTTAACAGGGGCGAGTAATGAAAAACTGTTTTTT,CASSLTGASNEKLFF